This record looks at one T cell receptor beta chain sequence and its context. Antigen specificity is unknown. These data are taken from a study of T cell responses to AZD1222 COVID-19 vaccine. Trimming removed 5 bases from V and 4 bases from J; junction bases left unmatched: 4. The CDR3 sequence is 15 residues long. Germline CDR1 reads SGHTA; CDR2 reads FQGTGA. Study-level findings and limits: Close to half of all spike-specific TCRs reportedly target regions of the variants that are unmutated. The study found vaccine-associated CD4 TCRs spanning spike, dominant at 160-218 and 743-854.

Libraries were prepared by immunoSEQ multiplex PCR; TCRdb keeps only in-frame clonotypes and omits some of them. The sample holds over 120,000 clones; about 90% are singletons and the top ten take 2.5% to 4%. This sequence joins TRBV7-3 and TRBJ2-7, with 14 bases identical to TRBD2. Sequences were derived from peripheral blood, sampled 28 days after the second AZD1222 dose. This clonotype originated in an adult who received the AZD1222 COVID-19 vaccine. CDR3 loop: CASSIGTSGSYEQYF. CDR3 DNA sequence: TGTGCCAGCAGCATCGGGACTAGCGGGAGTTACGAGCAGTACTTC.